These T cell receptor beta chains were read from a single sample in a study of cytomegalovirus exposure and HLA in healthy donors. The data were produced by immunoSEQ multiplex PCR, yet TCRdb's version contains in-frame clones alone and is incomplete. The profile shows about 160,000 clones, around 68% of them singletons. Sequencing was carried out using PBMCs. These receptors originate from a man aged 45-65 years in good health and CMV-seronegative. CDR3s include the opening cysteine and the closing phenylalanine or tryptophan. Fields, in order: CDR3 DNA, CDR3 protein, clone size, V gene, J gene, D gene. D genes are given only for firm matches. Some rows have no size entry. The others give once, few or many, or a class for an expanded clone.

CDR3nt: TGTGCCAGCAGTCCCCCGGGAAGATCGGAGTCACCCCTCCACTTT
CDR3aa: CASSPPGRSESPLHF
abundance: -
v_gene: TRBV6-6
j_gene: TRBJ1-6
d_gene: -

CDR3nt: TGTGCCAGCAGTGTCGGGGGGGCGGTTCGGTGGGAGCAGTTCTTC
CDR3aa: CASSVGGAVRWEQFF
abundance: few
v_gene: TRBV2
j_gene: TRBJ2-1
d_gene: TRBD2

CDR3nt: TGTGCCAGCTCACCGATCGGACAGCTCTCTGGGGCCAACGTCCTGACTTTC
CDR3aa: CASSPIGQLSGANVLTF
abundance: -
v_gene: TRBV18
j_gene: TRBJ2-6
d_gene: -

CDR3nt: TGTGCCATCAGGGGTGCAGGGGATAACTATGGCTACACCTTC
CDR3aa: CAIRGAGDNYGYTF
abundance: -
v_gene: TRBV10-3
j_gene: TRBJ1-2
d_gene: -

CDR3nt: TGTGCCAGCAGCTTAGATCCAACGGGAGGGGCTGAAGCTTTCTTT
CDR3aa: CASSLDPTGGAEAFF
abundance: once
v_gene: TRBV7-6
j_gene: TRBJ1-1
d_gene: -

CDR3nt: TGTGCCAGCAGTTACGGACAGGGAGTAGGGACCGGGGAGCTGTTTTTT
CDR3aa: CASSYGQGVGTGELFF
abundance: -
v_gene: TRBV6-5
j_gene: TRBJ2-2
d_gene: TRBD1

CDR3nt: TGCGCCAGCAGCGCGGGTAGTCTGATTACCTACGAGCAGTACTTC
CDR3aa: CASSAGSLITYEQYF
abundance: -
v_gene: TRBV5-1
j_gene: TRBJ2-7
d_gene: -

CDR3nt: TGCGCCAGCAGCTGGGGCAGCTATAATTCACCCCTCCACTTT
CDR3aa: CASSWGSYNSPLHF
abundance: -
v_gene: TRBV4-1
j_gene: TRBJ1-6
d_gene: -

CDR3nt: TGTGCCAGCAGCTTAGGACTAGCGGGGGCAGATACGCAGTATTTT
CDR3aa: CASSLGLAGADTQYF
abundance: -
v_gene: TRBV7-2
j_gene: TRBJ2-3
d_gene: TRBD2

CDR3nt: TGTGCCACCAGCACTACAGGGGGCTCTGGCTACACCTTC
CDR3aa: CATSTTGGSGYTF
abundance: -
v_gene: TRBV15
j_gene: TRBJ1-2
d_gene: TRBD1

CDR3nt: TGTGCCAGCACCCCCGTAGGGACAGCTACCTACGAGCAGTACTTC
CDR3aa: CASTPVGTATYEQYF
abundance: -
v_gene: TRBV28
j_gene: TRBJ2-7
d_gene: TRBD1

CDR3nt: TGCGCCAGCAGCCCCCCGGGTGAAAAACTGTTTTTT
CDR3aa: CASSPPGEKLFF
abundance: -
v_gene: TRBV5-1
j_gene: TRBJ1-4
d_gene: -

CDR3nt: TGTGCCAGCAGCCTCATTGGGGTCAGGGTATCAGGAGAGACCCAGTACTTC
CDR3aa: CASSLIGVRVSGETQYF
abundance: -
v_gene: TRBV7-2
j_gene: TRBJ2-5
d_gene: -

CDR3nt: TGCGCCAGCAGCCCCGGGACTAGCGGCAACACCGGGGAGCTGTTTTTT
CDR3aa: CASSPGTSGNTGELFF
abundance: few
v_gene: TRBV5-1
j_gene: TRBJ2-2
d_gene: TRBD2

CDR3nt: TGCGCCAGCAGCCTTCCCCGGGCGGGGACGGTTGGTCGCCAGCCCCAGCATTTT
CDR3aa: CASSLPRAGTVGRQPQHF
abundance: -
v_gene: TRBV5-1
j_gene: TRBJ1-5
d_gene: -

CDR3nt: TGTGCCAGCAGCTTAAAAAATGTCGGGAAGAGCACTGAAGCTTTCTTT
CDR3aa: CASSLKNVGKSTEAFF
abundance: -
v_gene: TRBV7-3
j_gene: TRBJ1-1
d_gene: -

CDR3nt: TGTGCCAGCACCCCGGACAGGGACAGACGGGGCTACACCTTC
CDR3aa: CASTPDRDRRGYTF
abundance: -
v_gene: TRBV6-5
j_gene: TRBJ1-2
d_gene: TRBD1

CDR3nt: TGTGCCAGCAGCGTAGTAGGTAGCGGTCCAGATACGCAGTATTTT
CDR3aa: CASSVVGSGPDTQYF
abundance: -
v_gene: TRBV9
j_gene: TRBJ2-3
d_gene: -

CDR3nt: TGCAGCGTTGAAGATGGTCGGGGACAGGGTAATGGCTACACCTTC
CDR3aa: CSVEDGRGQGNGYTF
abundance: -
v_gene: TRBV29-1
j_gene: TRBJ1-2
d_gene: TRBD1

CDR3nt: TGCGCCAGCAGCCGGAGTGCGGTGAACACTGAAGCTTTCTTT
CDR3aa: CASSRSAVNTEAFF
abundance: -
v_gene: TRBV5-1
j_gene: TRBJ1-1
d_gene: -

CDR3nt: TGTGCCAGCAGTTTATGGTCCCCGGGGGGGAACACTGAAGCTTTCTTT
CDR3aa: CASSLWSPGGNTEAFF
abundance: -
v_gene: TRBV28
j_gene: TRBJ1-1
d_gene: -

CDR3nt: TGTGCCAGCAGCTTAGTCGGTGGCAATCAGCCCCAGCATTTT
CDR3aa: CASSLVGGNQPQHF
abundance: -
v_gene: TRBV7-2
j_gene: TRBJ1-5
d_gene: -

CDR3nt: TGTGCCAGCAGCTTAGGGACAGAAAACTACGAGCAGTACTTC
CDR3aa: CASSLGTENYEQYF
abundance: once
v_gene: TRBV11-1
j_gene: TRBJ2-7
d_gene: -

CDR3nt: TGTGCCAGCAGCCTCCGGGACAGCTCCTACGAGCAGTACTTC
CDR3aa: CASSLRDSSYEQYF
abundance: once
v_gene: TRBV2
j_gene: TRBJ2-7
d_gene: TRBD1

CDR3nt: TGTGCCAGCAGCCTAACTAGCTACTCCCTCACAGATACGCAGTATTTT
CDR3aa: CASSLTSYSLTDTQYF
abundance: -
v_gene: TRBV6-6
j_gene: TRBJ2-3
d_gene: -

CDR3nt: TGTGCCAGCAGCCCACGAGGAGCGGGGGGGCGGTCCAATGAGCAGTTCTTC
CDR3aa: CASSPRGAGGRSNEQFF
abundance: -
v_gene: TRBV11-3
j_gene: TRBJ2-1
d_gene: TRBD2

CDR3nt: TGTGCCAGCAGCTTAGCTGGACAGGGGGTCTCCGAGCAGTACTTC
CDR3aa: CASSLAGQGVSEQYF
abundance: -
v_gene: TRBV7-2
j_gene: TRBJ2-7
d_gene: TRBD1

CDR3nt: TGTGCCAGTAGTATAACGACAAACATGAACACTGAAGCTTTCTTT
CDR3aa: CASSITTNMNTEAFF
abundance: -
v_gene: TRBV19
j_gene: TRBJ1-1
d_gene: -